The sequence of this T cell receptor beta chain was determined in a study of blood T cell repertoires in COVID-19. Across the whole study: COVID-19 samples collected from the United States, Italy and Spain covered acute and convalescent phases.

Germline values: CDR1 MNHEY, CDR2 SVGEGT. The V end was cut by 4 bases, the J end by 5 bases, with 21 bases between. The CDR3 extends over 17 amino acids. The authors' processing: Nucleated cell number was recorded as an estimate derived from reference gene primer amplification. Data came from immunoSEQ multiplex PCR; TCRdb stores just in-frame clones and leaves some out. V, J and clone size were drawn from that table, and D and trimming were deduced from the DNA. The sample carries about 120,000 clones, roughly 85% recorded once. The V call is TRBV6-2 or TRBV6-3, the J call TRBJ1-5; TRBD1 might be the D (6 bases). The sample comprised peripheral blood. This receptor was identified in a man in his forties with acute or convalescent COVID-19. In DNA, the CDR3 is TGTGCCAGCAGTTCTCCCCACACAGGGCTTGGCTATCAGCCCCAGCATTTT. Protein product: CASSSPHTGLGYQPQHF.